The 25 T cell receptor beta chains listed next were all sequenced from one sample in a study of T cell responses to AZD1222 COVID-19 vaccine. The method was immunoSEQ multiplex PCR; TCRdb's version includes in-frame clones alone and lacks a portion of them. The sample holds roughly 200,000 clones, over 80% seen once. The sequencing used peripheral blood, collected on day 0 of AZD1222 vaccination. These receptors came from an adult in good health.

The CDR3 region has the DNA TGTGCCAGCTCACCCACCCAACAGGGGCCGAGCACAGATACGCAGTATTTT. This translates into CASSPTQQGPSTDTQYF. The V and J genes are TRBV18 and TRBJ2-3, with 7 nucleotides matching TRBD1. CDR1 and CDR2 from the germline V gene are KGHSH and LQKENI. This CDR3 contains 17 residues. V dropped 3 bases and J dropped 0; count of bases not matched to a gene: 9.

This chain connects TRBV18 to TRBJ1-6, with D unresolved. The CDR3 has 11 residues. CDR1 is KGHSH and CDR2 is LQKENI in the germline V gene. V was shortened by 6 bases and J by 14 bases, with 11 bases between the two germline ends. The chain's CDR3 is CASSPGETLHF. For the CDR3, the DNA is TGTGCCAGCTCTCCCGGGGAGACCCTCCACTTT.

This sequence joins TRBV6-1 and TRBJ2-1, with 9 bases that match TRBD2. This CDR3 is 15 amino acids long. The germline V gene has CDR1 MNHNS and CDR2 SASEGT. With V trimmed by 4 bases and J by 4 bases, 5 bases remained unmatched. CDR3 in amino acids: CASSVASGVYNEQFF. CDR3 nucleotides: TGTGCCAGCAGTGTAGCTAGCGGGGTTTACAATGAGCAGTTCTTC.

This sequence joins TRBV6-5 and TRBJ1-2; 10 nucleotides line up with TRBD1. The CDR3 runs to 14 residues. V shed 6 bases and J 4 bases; nucleotides not matched to a gene: 5. The germline CDR1 and CDR2 sequences are MNHEY and SVGAGI. The CDR3: CASRKGQGSYGYTF. The CDR3, as DNA: TGTGCCAGCAGAAAGGGACAGGGGAGCTATGGCTACACCTTC.

In regard to this clone: Germline and junction disagree at one end, which may indicate a read error. V usage is TRBV7-8 and J usage is TRBJ1-1; D may be TRBD1 (5 bases). The germline V gene has CDR1 SGHVS and CDR2 FQNEAQ. This CDR3 spans 15 amino acids. CDR3 amino acids: CASSLARTGRTEAFF. CDR3 coding DNA: TGTGCCAGCAGCCTAGCCAGAACAGGTCGGACTGAAGCTTTCTTT.

The chain carries TRBV10-3 and TRBJ1-5; possibly TRBD1 for D (6 bases). V lost 6 bases and J 2 bases, leaving 14 bases between the germline ends. The CDR3 spans 15 residues. Looked up from germline, CDR1 is ENHRY and CDR2 is SYGVKD. The CDR3 bases are TGTGCCATCAGCTTAGGGGGTTTTGGCAATCAGCCCCAGCATTTT. Its translation: CAISLGGFGNQPQHF.

Worth noting for this clone: Its ends do not fully match the called genes, so a read error is possible. This chain connects TRBV25-1 to TRBJ1-6, with 7 bases that match TRBD1. The CDR3 has 15 amino acids. CDR1 MGHDK and CDR2 SYGVNS come from the germline V gene. The CDR3 region is CASSEGGGYSSPLHF. The CDR3 nucleotides are TGTGCCAGCAGTGAAGGAGGGGGCTATAGTTCACCCCTCCACTTT. The full variable domain, its missing parts supplied by reference TRBV25-1 and TRBJ1-6, is EADIYQTPRYLVIGTGKKITLECSQTMGHDKMYWYQQDPGMELHLIHYSYGVNSTEKGDLSSESTVSRIRTEHFPLTLESARPSHTSQYLCASSEGGGYSSPLHFGNGTRLTVT.

J is TRBJ2-1 and V is TRBV5-1, with 11 bases lining up with TRBD1. The V segment lost 0 bases and the J segment 3 bases; nucleotides outside the gene matches: 2. The V gene's germline CDR1 is SGHRS and CDR2 YFSETQ. The CDR3 has 16 amino acids. The CDR3 loop reads CASSLGGTGGYNEQFF. Written as DNA, the CDR3 is TGCGCCAGCAGCTTGGGCGGGACAGGGGGCTACAATGAGCAGTTCTTC.

J is TRBJ1-6 and V is TRBV6-2 or TRBV6-3; D is unclear. This CDR3 contains 14 residues. Looked up from germline, CDR1 is MNHEY and CDR2 is SVGEGT. Trimming shortened V by 2 bases and J by 6 bases, and 8 bases separated the two germline ends. Here the CDR3 reads CASSYRPGNSPLHF. CDR3 bases: TGTGCCAGCAGTTACCGGCCGGGTAATTCACCCCTCCACTTT.

The CDR3 DNA sequence: TGTGCCAGCAGTGCCACTACAGGGGTTTGGACCGGGGAGCTGTTTTTT. Protein: CASSATTGVWTGELFF. The V and J genes are TRBV25-1 and TRBJ2-2, with 7 bases fitting TRBD1. The CDR3 contains 16 residues. The V gene's germline CDR1 is MGHDK and CDR2 SYGVNS. J lost 5 bases, V lost 4 bases, and 10 bases had no gene match.

The chain has TRBV6-5 and TRBJ1-6; D may be TRBD1 (5 bases). The CDR3 is made up of 13 amino acids. V was shortened by 10 bases and J by 1 base, with 8 bases between the two germline ends. Germline V lookup: CDR1 MNHEY, CDR2 SVGAGI. CDR3 sequence: CATRDSYNSPLHF. CDR3 nucleotides: TGTGCCACCAGGGATTCCTATAATTCACCCCTCCACTTT.

The chain carries TRBV19 and TRBJ2-1; TRBD2 matches 9 bases. J was trimmed by 2 bases and V by 3 bases; bases with no gene match: 8. Germline V gene data show CDR1 as LNHDA and CDR2 as SQIVND (reference sequence). This CDR3 region has 17 residues. The CDR3 coding sequence is TGTGCCAGTAGTATTTCTTTAGCGGGGGTAACCTACAATGAGCAGTTCTTC. Its translation: CASSISLAGVTYNEQFF.

The V gene is TRBV7-9, the J gene TRBJ1-5; 7 bases agree with TRBD1. The germline V gene has CDR1 SEHNR and CDR2 FQNEAQ (reference sequence). This CDR3 is built from 14 residues. Trimming took 8 bases from V and 5 from J; bases not matched to a gene: 9. CDR3 region: CASGFTGTDQPQHF. In nucleotides, the CDR3 is TGTGCCAGCGGATTTACAGGGACAGATCAGCCCCAGCATTTT.

The genes are TRBV5-8 and TRBJ2-1; weak D call: TRBD2 (5 bases). The CDR3 contains 15 residues. CDR1 is SGHTS, CDR2 YDEGEE, per germline. Trimming removed 3 bases at V and 0 bases at J, with 10 bases between. CDR3 DNA: TGTGCCAGCAGCTATAGGACTCTCTCCTACAATGAGCAGTTCTTC. Translation gives CASSYRTLSYNEQFF.

The chain has TRBV5-1 and TRBJ1-1; perhaps TRBD1 as D (6 bases). V gave up 4 bases and J gave up 2 bases, with 18 bases separating them. Per germline, CDR1 SGHRS and CDR2 YFSETQ. The CDR3 runs to 16 residues. Written as DNA, the CDR3 is TGCGCCAGCAGCCGCGGCCAGGGGAGTCCAAACACTGAAGCTTTCTTT. Residues: CASSRGQGSPNTEAFF.

The rearrangement joins TRBV5-1 to TRBJ2-3; D unclear. The CDR3 covers 14 residues. Germline V gene data show CDR1 as SGHRS and CDR2 as YFSETQ. V was shortened by 0 bases and J by 2 bases, with 7 bases between the two germline ends. CDR3 loop: CASSLAAPTDTQYF. The CDR3 DNA reads TGCGCCAGCAGCTTGGCTGCACCCACAGATACGCAGTATTTT.

V and J are TRBV9 and TRBJ1-2; D is possibly TRBD1 (5 bases). Trimming took 4 bases from V and 3 from J, leaving 13 bases between them. Germline V lookup: CDR1 SGDLS, CDR2 YYNGEE. The CDR3 runs to 14 residues. The CDR3 loop reads CASSPWTSDYGYTF. The CDR3, as DNA: TGTGCCAGCAGCCCATGGACATCGGACTATGGCTACACCTTC.

The chain joins TRBV5-1 to TRBJ2-5; weak D call: TRBD2 (5 bases). This CDR3 is 14 amino acids long. CDR1 SGHRS and CDR2 YFSETQ come from the germline V gene. Trimming shortened V by 4 bases and J by 0 bases, and 10 bases separated the two germline ends. In DNA form, the CDR3 reads TGCGCCAGCAGCCCGACCGGGAACCAAGAGACCCAGTACTTC. Translated, it gives CASSPTGNQETQYF. The whole variable domain, remainder taken from reference TRBV5-1 and TRBJ2-5, is KAGVTQTPRYLIKTRGQQVTLSCSPISGHRSVSWYQQTPGQGLQFLFEYFSETQRNKGNFPGRFSGRQFSNSRSEMNVSTLELGDSALYLCASSPTGNQETQYFGPGTRLLVL.

V and J are TRBV5-8 and TRBJ2-5, with 11 bases that match TRBD2. CDR3 length: 15 residues. CDR1 SGHTS and CDR2 YDEGEE come from the germline V gene. V shed 2 bases, J shed 6 bases, and the junction held 6 bases outside the gene matches. The DNA for the CDR3 is TGTGCCAGCAGCTTCCTAGCGGGGGGTAGAAAGACCCAGTACTTC. Translating gives CASSFLAGGRKTQYF. The complete variable domain, with remaining parts taken from reference TRBV5-8 and TRBJ2-5, reads EAGVTQSPTHLIKTRGQQATLRCSPISGHTSVYWYQQALGLGLQFLLWYDEGEERNRGNFPPRFSGRQFPNYSSELNVNALELEDSALYLCASSFLAGGRKTQYFGPGTRLLVL.

V and J are TRBV29-1 and TRBJ1-1; D perhaps matches TRBD1 (5 bases). From germline, CDR1 is SQVTM and CDR2 ANQGSEA. The germline V and J ends were trimmed by 3 bases and 4 bases, with 12 bases remaining between them. The CDR3 runs 13 residues. CDR3 protein: CSVDRGGGTEAFF. The CDR3 coding sequence is TGCAGCGTTGATCGCGGGGGGGGCACTGAAGCTTTCTTT.

The chain combines TRBV6-5 with TRBJ2-7; possibly TRBD2 for D (7 bases). Germline loops: CDR1 MNHEY, CDR2 SVGAGI. With 0 bases removed from V and 3 bases from J, the gap between germline ends came to 15 bases. There are 16 residues in the CDR3. The CDR3 loop is CASSYSGGATIYEQYF. Here the CDR3 DNA reads TGTGCCAGCAGTTACTCGGGGGGGGCCACTATCTACGAGCAGTACTTC.

The gene calls are TRBV30 and TRBJ1-1; perhaps TRBD1 as D (6 bases). Looked up from germline, CDR1 is GTSNPN and CDR2 is SVGIG (reference sequence). This CDR3 is built from 12 residues. V was pared by 2 bases and J by 7 bases, with 11 bases between. CDR3 sequence (DNA): TGTGCCTGGAGTCGGGACAATAATGAAGCTTTCTTT. Its translation is CAWSRDNNEAFF.

J is TRBJ2-7 and V is TRBV5-6; D is perhaps TRBD1 or TRBD2 (5 bases each). Germline values: CDR1 SGHDT, CDR2 YYEEEE. The CDR3 has 14 residues. Trimming left V 2 bases short and J 0 bases short, with 9 bases between. DNA of the CDR3: TGTGCCAGCAGCTTCGGGGCCAGCTCCTACGAGCAGTACTTC. It codes for CASSFGASSYEQYF.

The chain joins TRBV19 to TRBJ1-5; 7 nucleotides match TRBD1. The CDR3 runs 13 residues. The V gene end was trimmed by 7 bases and the J gene end by 6 bases; junction bases not matched to a gene: 6. Germline assignment: CDR1 LNHDA and CDR2 SQIVND (reference sequence). In nucleotides, the CDR3 is TGTGCCAGTAACCTCCAGGGGGGTCAGCCCCAGCATTTT. It specifies CASNLQGGQPQHF.

The chain has TRBV7-6 and TRBJ1-2; 7 bases match TRBD1. CDR3 length: 16 amino acids. V shed 5 bases and J 0 bases; nucleotides not matched to a gene: 9. CDR1 is SGHVS and CDR2 is FNYEAQ in the germline V gene. The CDR3 here is CASSLDRAAANYGYTF. CDR3 bases: TGTGCCAGCAGCCTCGACAGGGCCGCCGCTAACTATGGCTACACCTTC.